A selection of T cell receptor beta chains follows, all from one sample in a study of shared clonotypes between healthy human individuals. Clones were sequenced by immunoSEQ multiplex PCR, and TCRdb holds only the in-frame ones, with some missing. There are 1.5 million to 2.5 million clones in the sample; about 95% occur only once, and roughly 1.2% lies in the top ten. Sequencing was carried out using naive CD8+ T cells sorted from blood. The receptors were gathered from a man aged 18 to 29 in good health. CDR3s include the opening cysteine and the closing phenylalanine or tryptophan. The D gene is left open where the match is weak.

D gene	J gene	V gene	CDR3 DNA	CDR3 protein
-	TRBJ2-2	TRBV2	TGTGCCAGCAGTGAATGGACTCCCAACACCGGGGAGCTGTTTTTT	CASSEWTPNTGELFF
-	TRBJ1-2	TRBV5-5	TGTGCCAGCAGCACCTGGGACAAGGGAAAGTATGGCTACACCTTC	CASSTWDKGKYGYTF
-	TRBJ2-5	TRBV9	TGTGCCAGCAGCGACGGAACAAACGAGACCCAGTACTTC	CASSDGTNETQYF
TRBD2	TRBJ2-7	TRBV18	TGTGCCAGCTCACCGACACCGGGACTAGCGGGACCCTACGAGCAGTACTTC	CASSPTPGLAGPYEQYF
-	TRBJ2-5	TRBV7-2	TGTGCCAGCAGTAACACGGGTGAGACCCAGTACTTC	CASSNTGETQYF
TRBD2	TRBJ2-1	TRBV7-9	TGTGCCAGAAGGACTAGCGGGGACAATGAGCAGTTCTTC	CARRTSGDNEQFF
-	TRBJ2-1	TRBV6-1	TGTGCCAGCAGTGAAAAACGAAATGAGCAGTTCTTC	CASSEKRNEQFF
TRBD2	TRBJ2-3	TRBV4-3	TGCGCCAGCAGCCCTAGCGGGATCAGCACAGATACGCAGTATTTT	CASSPSGISTDTQYF
-	TRBJ2-2	TRBV5-1	TGCGCCAGCAGCCATGTCGAACGTACCGGGGAGCTGTTTTTT	CASSHVERTGELFF
TRBD1	TRBJ2-7	TRBV28	TGTGCCAGCAGAACCGACGACAGGGGCCGATACGAGCAGTACTTC	CASRTDDRGRYEQYF